What follows are 14 T cell receptor beta chains derived from one specimen sequenced in a study of control samples from healthy donors and cancer patients. Assay: immunoSEQ multiplex PCR; the TCRdb copy retains only in-frame clones and omits some. Here the sample spans around 110,000 clones, 80% to 90% being singletons. The specimen was PBMCs. The origin of the receptors is a woman aged 45 to 65 with colorectal cancer.

This chain links TRBV6-1 with TRBJ1-2; D is uncertain. V lost 4 bases and J lost 8, with 17 bases in between. From germline, CDR1 is MNHNS and CDR2 SASEGT. The CDR3 runs 14 residues. The CDR3 bases are TGTGCCAGCAGTGCAGCACGTCGAACCCGGGGCTACACCTTC. Translating it yields CASSAARRTRGYTF.

The V call is TRBV6-5, the J call TRBJ1-5, with D unclear. The CDR3 has 15 residues. Per germline, CDR1 MNHEY and CDR2 SVGAGI. The V and J ends lost 6 bases and 0 bases respectively, with 12 bases between them. CDR3 bases: TGTGCCAGCAGGCCGGCTAGGAGTAGCAATCAGCCCCAGCATTTT. It specifies CASRPARSSNQPQHF.

The chain links TRBV2 to TRBJ2-1; D may be TRBD2 (6 bases). CDR3 size: 13 residues. The germline gives CDR1 SNHLY, CDR2 FYNNEI. V gave up 5 bases and J gave up 9 bases, with 14 bases separating them. CDR3 residues: CASSTIPGGEQFF. CDR3 nucleotides: TGTGCCAGCAGTACTATTCCCGGGGGTGAGCAGTTCTTC.

This clone was seen a single time. V is TRBV7-6 and J is TRBJ2-7; 8 bases agree with TRBD1. This CDR3 has 18 amino acids. The V gene's germline CDR1 is SGHVS and CDR2 FNYEAQ. The ends lost 1 base at V and 2 bases at J; junction bases unmatched: 13. CDR3 coding DNA: TGTGCCAGCAGCTTAGAGGGCAGGGGGCGCTCAGGGGCCTACGAGCAGTACTTC. It specifies CASSLEGRGRSGAYEQYF.

The CDR3 region has the DNA TGTGCCAGTAGTCTCGGAGGGCGGGATACGCAGTATTTT. Encoded protein: CASSLGGRDTQYF. This chain uses TRBV19 with TRBJ2-3; possibly TRBD2 for D (6 bases). Germline CDR1 is LNHDA and CDR2 is SQIVND (reference sequence). This CDR3 comprises 13 residues. Trimming stripped 5 bases from V and 6 bases from J, with 12 bases between.

Written as DNA, the CDR3 is TGTGCCAGCAGCTCGACAGGGGTCGGTGGCTACACCTTC. Encoded protein: CASSSTGVGGYTF. The gene calls are TRBV5-8 and TRBJ1-2; 8 nucleotides match TRBD1. The CDR3 sequence is 13 residues long. V lost 3 bases and J lost 7; bases outside the gene matches: 5. Germline V gene data show CDR1 as SGHTS and CDR2 as YDEGEE.

V usage is TRBV12-5 and J usage is TRBJ1-6; the D is unclear. V lost 0 bases and J lost 2, with 8 bases in between. The CDR3 extends over 16 amino acids. Germline V gives CDR1 LGHNT, CDR2 FRNRAP. CDR3 amino acids: CASGLVLGAYNSPLHF. CDR3 DNA: TGTGCTAGTGGTTTGGTACTGGGAGCCTATAATTCACCCCTCCACTTT.

The chain joins TRBV27 to TRBJ1-6; 7 bases map to TRBD1. The J segment lost 7 bases and the V segment lost 4 bases, leaving 4 bases of the junction unmatched. This CDR3 has 14 residues. Per germline, CDR1 MNHEY and CDR2 SMNVEV (reference sequence). The CDR3 nucleotides are TGTGCCAGCAGTTCCGACAGGGCCAATTCACCCCTCCACTTT. This gives the protein CASSSDRANSPLHF.

The rearrangement links TRBV7-2 to TRBJ2-1; 8 bases line up with TRBD2. J lost 8 bases, V lost 8 bases, and 11 bases had no gene match. The germline V gene has CDR1 SGHTA and CDR2 FQGNSA. The CDR3 contains 14 residues. The CDR3 loop is CASAGLAGGDEQFF. The CDR3 DNA is TGTGCCAGCGCCGGGCTAGCGGGTGGGGATGAGCAGTTCTTC.

The chain joins TRBV5-8 to TRBJ1-1, with 9 bases fitting TRBD1. The V gene end was trimmed by 4 bases and the J gene end by 3 bases; junction bases not matched to a gene: 4. Germline values: CDR1 SGHTS, CDR2 YDEGEE. The CDR3 is 14 amino acids. DNA of the CDR3: TGTGCCAGCAGCGTGGGACAGGGATACACTGAAGCTTTCTTT. It is translated as CASSVGQGYTEAFF.

The chain links TRBV2 to TRBJ1-2; 10 bases fit TRBD1. Trimming removed 8 bases from V and 1 base from J; junction bases left unmatched: 13. The germline V gene has CDR1 SNHLY and CDR2 FYNNEI. This CDR3 has 17 amino acids. CDR3 sequence reads: CASFGPFRDRGNYGYTF. The CDR3 coding sequence is TGTGCCAGCTTTGGCCCCTTTAGGGACAGGGGTAACTATGGCTACACCTTC.

The V call is TRBV7-2, the J call TRBJ2-3, with a weak D call TRBD2 (5 bases). The CDR3 is 17 residues long. The V end was cut by 4 bases, the J end by 5 bases, with 22 bases between. CDR1 and CDR2 (germline): SGHTA, FQGNSA. The chain's CDR3 is CASSSPIRGSGGDTQYF. CDR3 nucleotide sequence: TGTGCCAGCAGCTCCCCGATTCGAGGGAGTGGCGGAGATACGCAGTATTTT.

The J gene is TRBJ1-2, the V gene TRBV2; 8 nucleotides align to TRBD1. Germline CDR1 SNHLY, CDR2 FYNNEI. V gave up 6 bases and J gave up 4 bases; unmatched junction bases: 13. The CDR3 totals 16 residues. This CDR3 reads CASSPTGQGLGYGYTF. The DNA for the CDR3 is TGTGCCAGCAGCCCCACTGGACAGGGTTTGGGCTATGGCTACACCTTC.

V is TRBV11-2 and J is TRBJ1-3; unclear D gene. V lost 1 base, J lost 2 bases, and 9 bases lay in between. The CDR3 runs 15 residues. In germline, CDR1 is SGHAT, CDR2 FQNNGV. DNA for the CDR3: TGTGCCAGCAGCTTAGGAGGCTCCGCTGGAAACACCATATATTTT. Protein product: CASSLGGSAGNTIYF. Full variable domain (outside the CDR3, taken from reference TRBV11-2 and TRBJ1-3): EAGVAQSPRYKIIEKRQSVAFWCNPISGHATLYWYQQILGQGPKLLIQFQNNGVVDDSQLPKDRFSAERLKGVDSTLKIQPAKLEDSAVYLCASSLGGSAGNTIYFGEGSWLTVV.